This is a list of T cell receptor beta chains from one sample in a study of cytomegalovirus exposure and HLA in healthy donors. Repertoires were generated with immunoSEQ multiplex PCR, while TCRdb's copy carries only in-frame clones and drops some. The sample carries roughly 160,000 clones, about 72% recorded once. The sequenced sample consisted of PBMCs. The receptors shown here come from a man aged 60 to 69 in good health and CMV-seronegative. The CDR3 runs from the conserved cysteine through the conserved F or W. The order of the fields is CDR3 DNA, CDR3 protein, V gene, D gene, J gene, clone size. A D gene is named only where the DNA matches it firmly. A row's size may be missing; if present it is once, few, many or a size class.

cdr3_nt: TGTGCCAGCAGCTTGACAGAGATGTACTACGAGCAGTACTTC
cdr3_aa: CASSLTEMYYEQYF
v_call: TRBV7-6
d_call: .
j_call: TRBJ2-7
clone_size: .

cdr3_nt: TGTGCCAGCAGTGGCCCCCGGACTAGCGGGGGGGCTGATACGCAGTATTTT
cdr3_aa: CASSGPRTSGGADTQYF
v_call: TRBV6-1
d_call: TRBD2
j_call: TRBJ2-3
clone_size: .

cdr3_nt: TGTGCCAGCAGTTTTCCGCAGGGGGCGGGCTATGGCTACACCTTC
cdr3_aa: CASSFPQGAGYGYTF
v_call: TRBV28
d_call: TRBD1
j_call: TRBJ1-2
clone_size: .

cdr3_nt: TGTGCCAGCAGTGAGCCAGGGGGCCTGCAAGAGACCCAGTACTTC
cdr3_aa: CASSEPGGLQETQYF
v_call: TRBV25-1
d_call: TRBD1
j_call: TRBJ2-5
clone_size: .

cdr3_nt: TGTGCCAGCAGCCACGGGACAGGCTCCTATAGCACAGATACGCAGTATTTT
cdr3_aa: CASSHGTGSYSTDTQYF
v_call: TRBV7-2
d_call: TRBD1
j_call: TRBJ2-3
clone_size: .

cdr3_nt: TGTGCCAGTACACCCGGACAGGTGAACACCGGGGAGCTGTTTTTT
cdr3_aa: CASTPGQVNTGELFF
v_call: TRBV19
d_call: TRBD1
j_call: TRBJ2-2
clone_size: .

cdr3_nt: TGCGCCAGCAGCCAAGAAGCCGGGACAGGGTCCTACGAGCAGTACTTC
cdr3_aa: CASSQEAGTGSYEQYF
v_call: TRBV4-3
d_call: TRBD1
j_call: TRBJ2-7
clone_size: .

cdr3_nt: TGTGCCAGCAGTGGTACCGGGACAGGGCTACGTCACGAGCAGTACTTC
cdr3_aa: CASSGTGTGLRHEQYF
v_call: TRBV6-1
d_call: TRBD1
j_call: TRBJ2-7
clone_size: .

cdr3_nt: TGTGCCAGCAGTGAAGCGCTTCTGGGGCCTACGAACACCGGGGAGCTGTTTTTT
cdr3_aa: CASSEALLGPTNTGELFF
v_call: TRBV6-1
d_call: .
j_call: TRBJ2-2
clone_size: once

cdr3_nt: TGCGCCAGCAGCCAGGACGGACAGATCTACGAGCAGTACTTC
cdr3_aa: CASSQDGQIYEQYF
v_call: TRBV4-1
d_call: .
j_call: TRBJ2-7
clone_size: .

cdr3_nt: TGTGCCAGTGGGACCCCGGGACAGGGGCCCAATGAGCAGTTCTTC
cdr3_aa: CASGTPGQGPNEQFF
v_call: TRBV19
d_call: TRBD1
j_call: TRBJ2-1
clone_size: .

cdr3_nt: TGTGCCAGCAGCGTGTACGGAGCGAACACCGGGGAGCTGTTTTTT
cdr3_aa: CASSVYGANTGELFF
v_call: TRBV7-3
d_call: .
j_call: TRBJ2-2
clone_size: .

cdr3_nt: TGTGCCAGCAGGGCCGGGAATGAGCAGTTCTTC
cdr3_aa: CASRAGNEQFF
v_call: TRBV7-9
d_call: .
j_call: TRBJ2-1
clone_size: .

cdr3_nt: TGTGCCAGCAGTTTTCAGGGAACGCTCAATCAGCCCCAGCATTTT
cdr3_aa: CASSFQGTLNQPQHF
v_call: TRBV27
d_call: .
j_call: TRBJ1-5
clone_size: .

cdr3_nt: TGTGCCAGCAGTGAAGCGCTCACAGGATCAGGCTACGAGCAGTACTTC
cdr3_aa: CASSEALTGSGYEQYF
v_call: TRBV2
d_call: .
j_call: TRBJ2-7
clone_size: few

cdr3_nt: TGTGCCACCAGAACAGGGGACACAGAGACCCAGTACTTC
cdr3_aa: CATRTGDTETQYF
v_call: TRBV2
d_call: TRBD1
j_call: TRBJ2-5
clone_size: .

cdr3_nt: TGTGCCAGCAGCTTAACGGCAGATACGAGCACAGATACGCAGTATTTT
cdr3_aa: CASSLTADTSTDTQYF
v_call: TRBV7-3
d_call: .
j_call: TRBJ2-3
clone_size: .

cdr3_nt: TGTGCCAGCAGCGTGTTCGAGCCCACCTACGAGCAGTACTTC
cdr3_aa: CASSVFEPTYEQYF
v_call: TRBV9
d_call: .
j_call: TRBJ2-7
clone_size: .

cdr3_nt: TGTTCCAGCAGCTTAGGACAGCCTATGAACACTGAAGCTTTCTTT
cdr3_aa: CSSSLGQPMNTEAFF
v_call: TRBV7-9
d_call: .
j_call: TRBJ1-1
clone_size: few

cdr3_nt: TGTGCCAGCAGCGCTCGGAGCACAGATACGCAGTATTTT
cdr3_aa: CASSARSTDTQYF
v_call: TRBV7-2
d_call: .
j_call: TRBJ2-3
clone_size: .

cdr3_nt: TGTGCCAGCAGCCCTTGGGGGGACTATGGCTACACCTTC
cdr3_aa: CASSPWGDYGYTF
v_call: TRBV6-6
d_call: .
j_call: TRBJ1-2
clone_size: .

cdr3_nt: TGTGCCAGCTCACCACCAGGGGGCACTGAAGCTTTCTTT
cdr3_aa: CASSPPGGTEAFF
v_call: TRBV18
d_call: .
j_call: TRBJ1-1
clone_size: few

cdr3_nt: TGTGCCACCAGCAGAGTCACTAGCGGGCTCCCCGGGTCCGGGGAGCTGTTTTTT
cdr3_aa: CATSRVTSGLPGSGELFF
v_call: TRBV15
d_call: TRBD2
j_call: TRBJ2-2
clone_size: .

cdr3_nt: TGTTCCAGCAGCTTTCCCGGGTTCTACAATGAGCAGTTCTTC
cdr3_aa: CSSSFPGFYNEQFF
v_call: TRBV7-9
d_call: .
j_call: TRBJ2-1
clone_size: .

cdr3_nt: TGCGCCAGCAGGGAACAGGGATCTGTAAACACCATATATTTT
cdr3_aa: CASREQGSVNTIYF
v_call: TRBV5-1
d_call: .
j_call: TRBJ1-3
clone_size: .

cdr3_nt: TGTGCCAGCAGCGCAAACCAAGAGACCCAGTACTTC
cdr3_aa: CASSANQETQYF
v_call: TRBV9
d_call: .
j_call: TRBJ2-5
clone_size: .

cdr3_nt: TGCGCCAGCAGCCAAGATCCAGTTACAGGGGGCGGTCAGCCCCAGCATTTT
cdr3_aa: CASSQDPVTGGGQPQHF
v_call: TRBV4-1
d_call: TRBD1
j_call: TRBJ1-5
clone_size: .

cdr3_nt: TGTGCCAGTAGTCCCCCGGGACAGGGTCCTAACTATGGCTACACCTTC
cdr3_aa: CASSPPGQGPNYGYTF
v_call: TRBV19
d_call: TRBD1
j_call: TRBJ1-2
clone_size: .

cdr3_nt: TGCGCCAGCAGCCACGGTACTAGCGGGAGCTCCTACAATGAGCAGTTCTTC
cdr3_aa: CASSHGTSGSSYNEQFF
v_call: TRBV4-3
d_call: TRBD2
j_call: TRBJ2-1
clone_size: .

cdr3_nt: TGTGCCAGCGGGACAGGGCGCAATTCACCCCTCCACTTT
cdr3_aa: CASGTGRNSPLHF
v_call: TRBV6-1
d_call: TRBD1
j_call: TRBJ1-6
clone_size: .

cdr3_nt: TGTGCCAGTACTCAACCGGGACCGGGAGGAGAGCAGTACTTC
cdr3_aa: CASTQPGPGGEQYF
v_call: TRBV19
d_call: TRBD2
j_call: TRBJ2-7
clone_size: .